These 26 T cell receptor beta chains were all obtained from the same sample, sequenced in a study of blood T cell repertoires in COVID-19. The method was immunoSEQ multiplex PCR; TCRdb's version includes in-frame clones alone and lacks a portion of them. The sample consists of approximately 160,000 clones, around 85% of them appearing once. The sample was peripheral blood. The receptors here all came from a man in his sixties who had recovered from COVID-19.

This clone has just a few counts. The gene calls are TRBV12-3 or TRBV12-4 and TRBJ1-2, with D tentatively TRBD1 (5 bases). V lost 10 bases and J 6 bases, leaving 9 bases between the germline ends. The CDR3 loop spans 10 amino acids. CDR3 protein: CATSGDGYTF. The DNA for the CDR3 is TGTGCCACTTCGGGGGATGGCTACACCTTC.

This clone was seen once. This chain joins TRBV3-1 (or the pseudogene TRBV3-2) and TRBJ2-2; 7 nucleotides match TRBD1. The CDR3 is made up of 15 amino acids. The V gene end was trimmed by 4 bases and the J gene end by 4 bases; junction bases not matched to a gene: 6. The germline V gene has CDR1 LGHDT and CDR2 YNNKEL (reference sequence). The CDR3 reads CASSPRQGFTGELFF. Here the CDR3 DNA reads TGTGCCAGCAGCCCTCGACAGGGTTTCACCGGGGAGCTGTTTTTT.

This clone was observed a handful of times. The chain uses TRBV5-1 and TRBJ1-4; 7 positions agree with TRBD1. V dropped 4 bases and J dropped 7; count of bases not matched to a gene: 7. Germline CDR1 and CDR2: SGHRS and YFSETQ. The CDR3 runs 14 residues. The CDR3 DNA reads TGCGCCAGCAGCGTAACAGGGGATCGTGAAAAACTGTTTTTT. Amino acids: CASSVTGDREKLFF.

The CDR3 here is CASRSGTGSNEQFF. CDR3 nucleotides: TGTGCCAGCAGGTCAGGGACTGGGAGCAATGAGCAGTTCTTC. The chain combines TRBV7-2 with TRBJ2-1; perhaps TRBD2 as D (6 bases). This CDR3 comprises 14 residues. V was clipped by 6 bases and J by 6 bases, with 15 bases between them. Looked up from germline, CDR1 is SGHTA and CDR2 is FQGNSA.

The chain recombines TRBV5-4 with TRBJ2-7; D gene ambiguous. The V end was cut by 3 bases, the J end by 5 bases, with 21 bases between. The CDR3 has 16 amino acids. Germline assignment: CDR1 SGHNT and CDR2 YYREEE (reference sequence). The CDR3 sequence: CASSSPYDTTSNEQYF. The CDR3 bases are TGTGCCAGCAGCTCCCCTTACGACACAACATCCAACGAGCAGTACTTC. Full variable domain (outside the CDR3, taken from reference TRBV5-4 and TRBJ2-7): ETGVTQSPTHLIKTRGQQVTLRCSSQSGHNTVSWYQQALGQGPQFIFQYYREEENGRGNFPPRFSGLQFPNYSSELNVNALELDDSALYLCASSSPYDTTSNEQYFGPGTRLTVT.

V is TRBV10-3 and J is TRBJ1-5; 7 positions match TRBD1. Germline V CDR1 and CDR2: ENHRY, SYGVKD. The ends lost 8 bases at V and 6 bases at J; junction bases unmatched: 13. The CDR3 has 15 amino acids. The CDR3 reads CAIGVGQERGQPQHF. As DNA, the CDR3 is TGTGCCATCGGGGTAGGACAGGAGCGAGGTCAGCCCCAGCATTTT.

This clone was counted only a few times. This chain uses TRBV12-3 or TRBV12-4 with TRBJ1-1; a possible D gene is TRBD1 (5 bases). Trimming shortened V by 7 bases and J by 5 bases, and 14 bases separated the two germline ends. The CDR3 runs to 13 residues. The chain's CDR3 is CASIGEGLTEAFF. The CDR3 DNA is TGTGCCAGCATTGGAGAGGGACTTACTGAAGCTTTCTTT.

V is TRBV18 and J is TRBJ2-7; 10 bases line up with TRBD2. CDR1 KGHSH and CDR2 LQKENI come from the germline V gene. Unmatched junction bases numbered 2, after V lost 3 bases and J lost 0 bases. The CDR3 consists of 15 residues. The CDR3 loop reads CASSPGLAASYEQYF. CDR3 DNA sequence: TGTGCCAGCTCACCTGGACTAGCGGCCTCCTACGAGCAGTACTTC.

The chain has TRBV5-1 and TRBJ1-1; D unclear. This CDR3 spans 14 amino acids. Trimming cost V 0 bases and J 2 bases, with 8 bases left between them. CDR1 is SGHRS and CDR2 is YFSETQ in the germline V gene. The CDR3 region is CASSLATPNTEAFF. The CDR3, as DNA: TGCGCCAGCAGCTTGGCGACACCCAACACTGAAGCTTTCTTT. Full variable domain (remainder filled in from reference TRBV5-1 and TRBJ1-1): KAGVTQTPRYLIKTRGQQVTLSCSPISGHRSVSWYQQTPGQGLQFLFEYFSETQRNKGNFPGRFSGRQFSNSRSEMNVSTLELGDSALYLCASSLATPNTEAFFGQGTRLTVV.

DNA of the CDR3: TGTGCCAGCAGTTACTTGGGACTTGCCCTAGGAAACACCATATATTTT. Translation: CASSYLGLALGNTIYF. The chain combines TRBV6-5 with TRBJ1-3; D perhaps matches TRBD1 (5 bases). CDR1 and CDR2 from the germline V gene are MNHEY and SVGAGI. Trimming took 1 base from V and 4 from J, leaving 14 bases between them. CDR3 length: 16 amino acids.

This clone showed up just once. The chain combines TRBV7-2 with TRBJ1-3; D remains ambiguous. Germline CDR1 SGHTA, CDR2 FQGNSA. The V end was cut by 0 bases, the J end by 0 bases, with 3 bases between. This CDR3 region has 14 residues. CDR3 sequence (DNA): TGTGCCAGCAGCTTAGCCAACTCTGGAAACACCATATATTTT. Amino acid sequence: CASSLANSGNTIYF.

The V and J genes are TRBV6-1 and TRBJ1-1, with 7 bases that match TRBD1. Looked up from germline, CDR1 is MNHNS and CDR2 is SASEGT. The CDR3 length is 14 residues. V dropped 7 bases and J dropped 7; count of bases not matched to a gene: 12. CDR3 residues: CASTKDRERIEAFF. In DNA form, the CDR3 reads TGTGCCAGCACCAAAGACAGGGAAAGGATTGAAGCTTTCTTT.

This chain uses TRBV10-3 with TRBJ1-6, with TRBD1 identical over 9 bases. The CDR3 consists of 14 residues. V gave up 4 bases and J gave up 7 bases; unmatched junction bases: 2. Germline-derived CDR1 and CDR2 are ENHRY and SYGVKD. For the CDR3, the DNA is TGTGCCATCAGTGTACAGGGGGCAAATTCACCCCTCCACTTT. Its translation: CAISVQGANSPLHF.

V is TRBV5-1 and J is TRBJ2-1, with 7 bases that match TRBD1. The germline V gene encodes CDR1 SGHRS and CDR2 YFSETQ. CDR3 length: 14 amino acids. The junction had 4 bases not matched to a gene; V was cut back by 5 bases and J by 2 bases. In DNA form, the CDR3 reads TGCGCCAGCAGGGACCAGGGGGCCTACAATGAGCAGTTCTTC. Translated, it gives CASRDQGAYNEQFF.

V gene TRBV27 combines with J gene TRBJ2-5; no clear D. The CDR3 sequence is 13 residues long. V lost 2 bases to trimming and J lost 5 bases, with 9 bases between them. The V gene's germline CDR1 is MNHEY and CDR2 SMNVEV (reference sequence). The CDR3 nucleotides are TGTGCCAGCAGTTTAGCTGGCTTCGAGACCCAGTACTTC. Its protein product is CASSLAGFETQYF.

The sample holds one count of this clone. CDR3 residues: CASSVGQGKNSPLHF. The DNA of the CDR3 is TGTGCCAGCAGCGTAGGACAGGGTAAGAATTCACCCCTCCACTTT. The chain carries TRBV9 and TRBJ1-6, with TRBD1 identical over 7 bases. Looked up from germline, CDR1 is SGDLS and CDR2 is YYNGEE. Trimming cost V 0 bases and J 7 bases; bases outside gene matches: 4. The CDR3 covers 15 residues.

The chain has TRBV9 and TRBJ2-3, with D tentatively TRBD1 (6 bases). The CDR3 totals 17 residues. Deletions cut 2 bases from V and 0 bases from J, with 16 bases between. Germline CDR1 SGDLS, CDR2 YYNGEE. The CDR3 sequence: CASSVGAGRASTDTQYF. In nucleotides, the CDR3 is TGTGCCAGCAGCGTGGGGGCTGGACGGGCTAGCACAGATACGCAGTATTTT.

V is TRBV3-1 (or the pseudogene TRBV3-2) and J is TRBJ1-4, with TRBD1 identical over 8 bases. Germline CDR1 reads LGHDT; CDR2 reads YNNKEL (reference sequence). J lost 6 bases, V lost 8 bases, and 5 bases had no gene match. CDR3 length: 13 residues. The CDR3 region is CASGAGGDEKLFF. DNA of the CDR3: TGTGCCAGCGGGGCAGGGGGCGATGAAAAACTGTTTTTT.

This clone was seen a handful of times. The V call is TRBV18, the J call TRBJ1-1; D not certain. The CDR3 is made up of 15 amino acids. Germline V lookup: CDR1 KGHSH, CDR2 LQKENI. Trimming stripped 2 bases from V and 2 bases from J, with 12 bases between. In DNA form, the CDR3 reads TGTGCCAGCTCACCATGGGCAGAAATTAACACTGAAGCTTTCTTT. It yields the protein CASSPWAEINTEAFF. Supplemented by reference TRBV18 and TRBJ1-1, the full variable domain reads NAGVMQNPRHLVRRRGQEARLRCSPMKGHSHVYWYRQLPEEGLKFMVYLQKENIIDESGMPKERFSAEFPKEGPSILRIQQVVRGDSAAYFCASSPWAEINTEAFFGQGTRLTVV.

A few counts support this clone. The chain employs TRBV5-4 and TRBJ1-2; D not resolved. This CDR3 is 13 amino acids long. Trimming took off 0 bases at V and 6 bases at J, with 9 bases between the two ends. Germline loops: CDR1 SGHNT, CDR2 YYREEE (reference sequence). The CDR3 DNA reads TGTGCCAGCAGCTTGGAACATCAGGATGGCTACACCTTC. The encoded protein is CASSLEHQDGYTF. The full variable domain, its missing parts supplied by reference TRBV5-4 and TRBJ1-2, is ETGVTQSPTHLIKTRGQQVTLRCSSQSGHNTVSWYQQALGQGPQFIFQYYREEENGRGNFPPRFSGLQFPNYSSELNVNALELDDSALYLCASSLEHQDGYTFGSGTRLTVV.

The chain couples TRBV5-4 to TRBJ1-2, with 8 bases matching TRBD1. The CDR3 is 13 residues long. From germline, CDR1 is SGHNT and CDR2 YYREEE (reference sequence). V trimming: 4 bases; J trimming: 6 bases; junction bases outside the gene matches: 5. The CDR3 nucleotides read TGTGCCAGCAGCCGGGGACAGGAGAATGGCTACACCTTC. Translating it yields CASSRGQENGYTF.

The V gene is TRBV10-3, the J gene TRBJ1-1; 7 bases are shared with TRBD1. CDR3 length: 16 amino acids. Germline V gene data show CDR1 as ENHRY and CDR2 as SYGVKD. The V segment lost 0 bases and the J segment 5 bases; nucleotides outside the gene matches: 9. DNA of the CDR3: TGTGCCATCAGTGAGTCTCGGACAGGTGGAGGGACTGAAGCTTTCTTT. Protein sequence: CAISESRTGGGTEAFF.

The chain couples TRBV7-9 to TRBJ2-3; D unresolved. Looked up from germline, CDR1 is SEHNR and CDR2 is FQNEAQ (reference sequence). This CDR3 region has 14 residues. The V end was cut by 5 bases, the J end by 2 bases, with 11 bases between. The CDR3 region is CASSLTLDTDTQYF. The CDR3 DNA sequence: TGTGCCAGCAGCCTAACCCTAGACACAGATACGCAGTATTTT.

This rearrangement joins TRBV10-3 to TRBJ2-3; 7 bases fit TRBD2. V lost 0 bases and J lost 4; bases outside the gene matches: 7. This CDR3 spans 16 amino acids. From germline, CDR1 is ENHRY and CDR2 SYGVKD. The CDR3: CAISESIGGTSDTQYF. The DNA of the CDR3 is TGTGCCATCAGTGAGTCGATCGGGGGGACCTCAGATACGCAGTATTTT.

This clone was observed a few times. The chain uses TRBV30 and TRBJ1-5, with D tentatively TRBD1 (6 bases). V lost 2 bases to trimming and J lost 0 bases, with 11 bases between them. CDR1 is GTSNPN, CDR2 SVGIG, per germline (reference sequence). The CDR3 runs 15 residues. The CDR3 here is CAWSPGVYSNQPQHF. CDR3 in DNA: TGTGCCTGGAGTCCAGGGGTCTATAGCAATCAGCCCCAGCATTTT. Complete variable domain (other parts from reference TRBV30 and TRBJ1-5): SQTIHQWPATLVQPVGSPLSLECTVEGTSNPNLYWYRQAAGRGLQLLFYSVGIGQISSEVPQNLSASRPQDRQFILSSKKLLLSDSGFYLCAWSPGVYSNQPQHFGDGTRLSIL.

This chain links TRBV7-2 with TRBJ2-3; 10 nucleotides agree with TRBD2. This CDR3 has 16 residues. CDR1 and CDR2 from the germline V gene are SGHTA and FQGNSA. The V gene end was trimmed by 6 bases and the J gene end by 6 bases; junction bases not matched to a gene: 12. The CDR3 DNA reads as TGTGCCAGCAGACAGCTAGCGGGGGCACTCTCGGATACGCAGTATTTT. As protein: CASRQLAGALSDTQYF. The full variable domain, with the rest looked up from reference TRBV7-2 and TRBJ2-3, is GAGVSQSPSNKVTEKGKDVELRCDPISGHTALYWYRQSLGQGLEFLIYFQGNSAPDKSGLPSDRFSAERTGGSVSTLTIQRTQQEDSAVYLCASRQLAGALSDTQYFGPGTRLTVL.